Shown below are 23 T cell receptor beta chains from a single sample sequenced in a study of graft-versus-host responses after intestinal transplantation (dated by TCRdb to the early 2020s). The label giving this sample's time point can be read as: cells obtained before transplantation from donor or recipient. In the mixed lymphocyte reactions, some 200,000 CFSE-labeled pre-transplant responders were plated with some 200,000 irradiated violet-dye-labeled stimulators and cultured for 5 to 7 days. Libraries were prepared through the immunoSEQ multiplex PCR assay. TCRdb re-hosts the immuneACCESS table, in-frame sequences only. Its copies lack some clones; in the studies checked, an unresolved V gene accounts for under half of them, and the cause for the rest is not known. This sample lists roughly 14,000 clones; 33% were detected once. Together, the top ten hold about 1.9% of the sample. The sequenced sample was alloreactive CD8+ T cells from a mixed lymphocyte reaction culture, obtained before intestinal transplant. The cell subset or site label, as the study defines it: CFSE-low proliferating T cells sorted from approximately 6-day pre-transplant mixed lymphocyte reaction (GvH or HvG direction). Source of these receptors: a human patient who received an intestinal transplant.

This sequence joins TRBV7-9 and TRBJ2-7; 14 nucleotides align to TRBD2. V was clipped by 5 bases and J by 1 base; unmatched bases: 10. Germline V gives CDR1 SEHNR, CDR2 FQNEAQ (reference sequence). This CDR3 contains 18 residues. CDR3 DNA: TGTGCCAGCAGCCCACCGACTAGCGGGGGGGCCTTTTCCTACGAGCAGTACTTC. Translating it yields CASSPPTSGGAFSYEQYF.

The rearrangement joins TRBV27 to TRBJ2-5, with TRBD2 matching 8 bases. The CDR3 sequence is 16 residues long. In germline, CDR1 is MNHEY, CDR2 SMNVEV (reference sequence). V shed 6 bases, J shed 5 bases, and the junction held 14 bases outside the gene matches. CDR3 amino acids: CASSPARGGPLETQYF. The DNA of the CDR3 is TGTGCCAGCAGCCCTGCCCGGGGGGGGCCTCTGGAGACCCAGTACTTC.

This clone was counted only a few times. This chain connects TRBV6-4 to TRBJ2-7, with D tentatively TRBD2 (6 bases). Germline assignment: CDR1 MRHNA and CDR2 SNTAGT. The CDR3 is 15 residues long. The ends were cut back, 8 bases at V and 5 bases at J, with 22 bases in the middle. CDR3 DNA: TGTGCCAGCCTACGGAGGGACCCTCGAAGGCACGAGCAGTACTTC. It codes for CASLRRDPRRHEQYF.

V usage is TRBV7-2 and J usage is TRBJ1-2; possible D gene TRBD1, 6 bases. This CDR3 spans 15 amino acids. Germline loops: CDR1 SGHTA, CDR2 FQGNSA. Trimming took 2 bases from V and 6 from J, leaving 16 bases between them. The CDR3 bases are TGTGCCAGCAGCTTACTAACGGACAGCCTTAATGGCTACACCTTC. Protein: CASSLLTDSLNGYTF.

This clone showed up just a few times. The genes are TRBV4-3 and TRBJ2-3, with D unresolved. The ends were cut back, 1 base at V and 4 bases at J, with 24 bases in the middle. From germline, CDR1 is LGHNA and CDR2 YSLEER. The CDR3 runs 19 residues. Written as DNA, the CDR3 is TGCGCCAGCAGCCAAGCCTGGCCCCCCCTATCTAGTCCCCCAGATACGCAGTATTTT. It is translated as CASSQAWPPLSSPPDTQYF.

This clone was seen a handful of times. The rearrangement uses TRBV30 and TRBJ1-6, with TRBD1 matching 7 bases. Per germline, CDR1 GTSNPN and CDR2 SVGIG (reference sequence). The V and J ends lost 3 bases and 0 bases, in that order; junction bases with no gene match: 5. This CDR3 spans 16 amino acids. The DNA of the CDR3 is TGTGCCTGGAGGCAGGGGGTGAGCTCCTATAATTCACCCCTCCACTTT. The encoded protein is CAWRQGVSSYNSPLHF.

The genes are TRBV2 and TRBJ2-1, with 12 bases lining up with TRBD1. This CDR3 has 13 amino acids. The germline V gene encodes CDR1 SNHLY and CDR2 FYNNEI. V shed 8 bases, J shed 8 bases, and the junction held 4 bases outside the gene matches. This CDR3 reads CASLGQGAYEQFF. The CDR3 DNA sequence: TGTGCCAGCCTGGGACAGGGGGCCTATGAGCAGTTCTTC.

The chain joins TRBV6-5 to TRBJ1-1; 10 bases are a match to TRBD1. Germline CDR1 and CDR2: MNHEY and SVGAGI. There are 15 residues in the CDR3. V gave up 6 bases and J gave up 7 bases; unmatched junction bases: 11. The CDR3 bases are TGTGCCAGCAGGGCCGGGACAGGGGCGGGAAGTGAAGCTTTCTTT. Its protein is CASRAGTGAGSEAFF.

CDR3 sequence reads: CASSLALTSGGETQYF. CDR3 coding DNA: TGTGCCAGCAGCTTAGCCCTAACTAGCGGGGGGGAGACCCAGTACTTC. The V call is TRBV11-2, the J call TRBJ2-5; TRBD2 matches at 12 bases. The CDR3 spans 16 residues. The trim removed 1 base at V and 5 bases at J, leaving 5 bases unmatched. CDR1 and CDR2 from the germline V gene are SGHAT and FQNNGV. The whole variable domain, filled in from reference TRBV11-2 and TRBJ2-5, reads EAGVAQSPRYKIIEKRQSVAFWCNPISGHATLYWYQQILGQGPKLLIQFQNNGVVDDSQLPKDRFSAERLKGVDSTLKIQPAKLEDSAVYLCASSLALTSGGETQYFGPGTRLLVL.

This clone was counted only a few times. The J gene is TRBJ2-7, the V gene TRBV29-1; D not certain. Germline loops: CDR1 SQVTM, CDR2 ANQGSEA. The CDR3 runs 13 residues. V lost 5 bases to trimming and J lost 0 bases, with 11 bases between them. CDR3 region: CSVRDWSSYEQYF. CDR3 coding DNA: TGCAGCGTTCGAGACTGGAGCTCCTACGAGCAGTACTTC.

The chain carries TRBV5-1 and TRBJ2-5, with 9 bases aligning to TRBD1. The CDR3 is 16 amino acids. The V and J ends lost 2 bases and 1 base, in that order; junction bases with no gene match: 6. Per the germline V gene, CDR1 is SGHRS and CDR2 is YFSETQ. CDR3: CASSFFGQGPQETQYF. The CDR3 nucleotides read TGCGCCAGCAGCTTCTTCGGACAGGGGCCCCAAGAGACCCAGTACTTC.

The chain carries TRBV4-3 and TRBJ2-2, with a weak D call TRBD1 (5 bases). The CDR3 has 14 residues. From germline, CDR1 is LGHNA and CDR2 YSLEER. V was shortened by 0 bases and J by 4 bases, with 6 bases between the two germline ends. CDR3 DNA: TGCGCCAGCAGCCAAGAAGGGGCCACCGGGGAGCTGTTTTTT. Amino acids: CASSQEGATGELFF.

This chain connects TRBV27 to TRBJ2-3; no reliable D call. V was pared by 5 bases and J by 4 bases, with 7 bases between. From germline, CDR1 is MNHEY and CDR2 SMNVEV (reference sequence). The CDR3 runs to 12 residues. CDR3 sequence reads: CASSNSPDTQYF. DNA for the CDR3: TGTGCCAGCAGTAATAGTCCAGATACGCAGTATTTT.

This clone has more than one count but fewer than ten. This chain connects TRBV7-9 to TRBJ2-5; TRBD1 matches at 9 bases. The closer fit of TRBJ2-7 to the DNA end suggests the J call may be wrong. This CDR3 contains 14 residues. The germline gives CDR1 SEHNR, CDR2 FQNEAQ (reference sequence). In nucleotides, the CDR3 is TGTGCCAGCAGCACCGGGACAGGGCTAATCGAGCAGTACTTC. Translation gives CASSTGTGLIEQYF.

The sample holds a few counts of this clone. The CDR3 coding sequence is TGTGCCTGGAGCCTCTGGGGGGGCACTGAAGCTTTCTTT. This encodes CAWSLWGGTEAFF. V and J are TRBV30 and TRBJ1-1; possibly TRBD1 for D (5 bases). V lost 3 bases to trimming and J lost 4 bases, with 12 bases between them. Germline CDR1 reads GTSNPN; CDR2 reads SVGIG (reference sequence). The CDR3 totals 13 residues.

The V and J genes are TRBV4-2 and TRBJ1-5; D is perhaps TRBD1 (6 bases). Germline CDR1 is LGHNA and CDR2 is YNFKEQ. The CDR3 contains 15 residues. V gave up 5 bases and J gave up 4 bases, with 15 bases separating them. As DNA, the CDR3 is TGTGCCAGCAGCGTGGTGGGACACAGTAATCAGCCCCAGCATTTT. This gives the protein CASSVVGHSNQPQHF.

A few counts support this clone. This rearrangement joins TRBV27 to TRBJ2-1, with D uncertain. Germline CDR1 reads MNHEY; CDR2 reads SMNVEV (reference sequence). The CDR3 covers 12 residues. V was cut by 7 bases and J by 7 bases, with 11 bases left in between. The CDR3 nucleotides are TGTGCCAGCAAAACCGGTGAGAATGAGCAGTTCTTC. Its protein is CASKTGENEQFF.

This sequence joins TRBV7-2 and TRBJ2-7; D is unclear. The V and J ends lost 6 bases and 3 bases respectively, with 15 bases between them. The CDR3 totals 14 residues. CDR1 SGHTA and CDR2 FQGNSA come from the germline V gene. CDR3 coding DNA: TGTGCCAGCAGGCCTGGTGGAGCCAGCTACGAGCAGTACTTC. This encodes CASRPGGASYEQYF. The entire variable domain, with the rest obtained from reference TRBV7-2 and TRBJ2-7, is as follows: GAGVSQSPSNKVTEKGKDVELRCDPISGHTALYWYRQSLGQGLEFLIYFQGNSAPDKSGLPSDRFSAERTGGSVSTLTIQRTQQEDSAVYLCASRPGGASYEQYFGPGTRLTVT.

The chain recombines TRBV27 with TRBJ2-5; 9 bases agree with TRBD1. Germline loops: CDR1 MNHEY, CDR2 SMNVEV (reference sequence). J was trimmed by 2 bases and V by 2 bases; bases with no gene match: 3. The CDR3 spans 15 residues. CDR3 sequence reads: CASSLGTGLQETQYF. The CDR3 DNA is TGTGCCAGCAGTTTAGGGACAGGGCTACAAGAGACCCAGTACTTC.

This clone was counted between two and nine times. The chain is built from TRBV27 and TRBJ1-1, with D unclear. From germline, CDR1 is MNHEY and CDR2 SMNVEV (reference sequence). CDR3 length: 13 amino acids. V shed 3 bases and J shed 4 bases, with 9 bases lying between them. CDR3 coding DNA: TGTGCCAGCAGTTTCACCCCGGGCACTGAAGCTTTCTTT. Protein product: CASSFTPGTEAFF.

This clone has only one observation. CDR3 protein: CASSQGSTGRDFSYEQYF. As DNA, the CDR3 is TGCGCCAGCAGCCAAGGCTCCACTGGACGGGACTTCTCCTACGAGCAGTACTTC. V and J are TRBV4-1 and TRBJ2-7, with D maybe TRBD2 (6 bases). Germline CDR1 reads MGHRA; CDR2 reads YSYEKL. Between the trimmed V and J ends, which lost 1 base and 0 bases, there was a span of 19 bases. CDR3 length equals 18 residues.

This clone has just a few counts. V usage is TRBV25-1 and J usage is TRBJ1-3, with TRBD1 identical over 8 bases. Trimming took 5 bases from V and 7 from J; bases not matched to a gene: 4. The CDR3 runs 13 residues. In germline, CDR1 is MGHDK, CDR2 SYGVNS. The DNA for the CDR3 is TGTGCCAGCAGTTTACAGGGGGTGAACACCATATATTTT. Amino acids: CASSLQGVNTIYF. Full variable domain (remainder filled in from reference TRBV25-1 and TRBJ1-3): EADIYQTPRYLVIGTGKKITLECSQTMGHDKMYWYQQDPGMELHLIHYSYGVNSTEKGDLSSESTVSRIRTEHFPLTLESARPSHTSQYLCASSLQGVNTIYFGEGSWLTVV.

The rearrangement joins TRBV10-3 to TRBJ1-1, with TRBD1 matching over 7 bases. V lost 5 bases, J lost 8 bases, and 2 bases stayed unmatched. Per the germline V gene, CDR1 is ENHRY and CDR2 is SYGVKD. The CDR3 covers 11 residues. Here the CDR3 DNA reads TGTGCCATCAGTCCGGGACAGGAAGCTTTCTTT. It yields the protein CAISPGQEAFF.